This entry concerns a single T cell receptor (beta chain). The antigen is undetermined. These data come from a study of response to subunit inactivated influenza vaccine. General observations from the study: There was a suggestion from the authors that each seasonal influenza vaccination recruits few new T cells.

The CDR3 has 14 residues. Per the germline V gene, CDR1 is MNHEY and CDR2 is SVGEGT. V dropped 10 bases and J dropped 5 bases, with 20 bases sitting between them. TCRdb itself ran the RT-PCR reads through MiXCR, one entry per CDR3 protein. The sample has under 750,000 distinct CDR3 sequences; about 11% are singletons. The TCR was taken from a man aged 50-60 years who received an inactivated influenza vaccine. This chain links TRBV6-2 or TRBV6-3 with TRBJ2-5; a possible D gene is TRBD1 (6 bases). Sequencing was performed on PBMCs from blood, taken on the day of vaccination. The CDR3 reads CATYPTRGRETQYF. CDR3 nucleotides: TGTGCCACCTACCCCACCAGGGGTCGGGAGACCCAGTACTTC.